The source of this T cell receptor beta chain is a study of brain T cells in children with intractable seizures. TCRdb keeps only in-frame clones here, not all; method: immunoSEQ multiplex PCR. The data contain about 340,000 clones, about 93% of them seen just once; the ten biggest clones take up around 5%. The CDR3 totals 15 residues. Germline V gives CDR1 SGHRS, CDR2 YFSETQ. Trimming at V came to 4 bases and at J to 3 bases, leaving 9 bases not matched to a gene. Regarding this clone: Its antigen is currently unknown.

Points from the study as a whole: Pre-surgery blood may have been undersampled, hiding some clones. Only CDR3 sequence similarity suggested viral specificity, without known HCMV serostatus.

Time point defined: blood from clinic visit 5 months post-surgery; TSC patient then seizure free. Surgery cases with the highest brain T cell transcript signatures were chosen for sequencing. Pre-surgery treatment included at least one anti-epileptic drug. This specimen was peripheral blood, taken 5 to 6 months after surgery. The sequence was obtained from a boy under two years old with tuberous sclerosis and intractable seizures. The chain is built from TRBV5-1 and TRBJ2-7, with TRBD2 matching over 8 bases. In nucleotides, the CDR3 is TGCGCCAGCAGCGACCGTAGCGGGGTTAACTACGAGCAGTACTTC. As protein: CASSDRSGVNYEQYF.